These 27 T cell receptor beta chains were sequenced from one sample in a study of T-cell reconstitution after alpha-beta-depleted transplantation in children listed by TCRdb under 2016. Libraries came from PCR. Sequencing was carried out with an Illumina HiSeq 2500. TCR library preparation used molecular barcoding, with unique molecular identifiers applied to normalize quantification of the TCRbeta repertoire. TCRdb redid the processing of the public reads, applying fastp at Q25 and MiXCR, and retained in-frame beta chains. Each CDR3 protein appears once, grouped with its most common genes and DNA. This sample has hundreds of thousands of distinct CDR3 sequences in its table, and around 13% of those were observed once. About 5.6% of the sample belongs to the ten largest clones. The material sequenced was PBMCs from the stem cell graft donor, taken from the stem cell graft. The origin of the receptors is a human donor who donated a stem cell graft to a child with combined immunodeficiency.

This clonotype showed up many times. This chain uses TRBV12-3 or TRBV12-4 with TRBJ2-1; 8 bases fit TRBD1. This CDR3 has 15 amino acids. V was clipped by 4 bases and J by 7 bases; unmatched bases: 9. CDR3 amino acids: CASSSPWTGQNEQFF. The CDR3 coding sequence is TGTGCCAGCAGTTCACCTTGGACAGGGCAAAATGAGCAGTTCTTC.

The chain has TRBV12-3 or TRBV12-4 and TRBJ2-7; 7 bases map to TRBD2. V lost 5 bases to trimming and J lost 0 bases; unmatched junction nucleotides: 4. The CDR3 is 14 residues long. CDR3: CASSIERDSYEQYF. Here the CDR3 DNA reads TGTGCCAGCAGTATCGAGCGGGACTCCTACGAGCAGTACTTC.

This clonotype was seen only a few times. This sequence joins TRBV12-3 or TRBV12-4 and TRBJ1-6; 9 bases agree with TRBD1. The CDR3 is 18 amino acids. Germline trimming cut 1 base from V and 1 base from J; bases unmatched to any gene: 5. CDR3 nucleotides: TGTGCCAGCAGTTTAGAAACAGGGGGCGCATCCTATAATTCACCCCTCCACTTT. Translation gives CASSLETGGASYNSPLHF.

This clonotype came up many times. Mismatch with germline at one junction end may stem from a read error. The J gene is TRBJ2-4, the V gene TRBV12-3 or TRBV12-4; 7 nucleotides align to TRBD1. The CDR3 consists of 13 residues. Here the CDR3 reads CASSLGGQNIQYF. CDR3 DNA sequence: TGTGCCAGCAGCTTAGGGGGCCAAAACATTCAGTACTTC.

At least ten counts were recorded for this clonotype. V and J are TRBV12-3 or TRBV12-4 and TRBJ2-7, with no clear D. The CDR3 runs to 12 residues. V was shortened by 3 bases and J by 5 bases, with 8 bases between the two germline ends. This chain's CDR3 is CASSFSGNEQYF. The CDR3 bases are TGTGCCAGCAGTTTTTCAGGTAACGAGCAGTACTTC.

This clonotype has just a few counts. V usage is TRBV29-1 and J usage is TRBJ2-3; 10 nucleotides line up with TRBD1. Germline lookup yields CDR1 SQVTM and CDR2 ANQGSEA. This CDR3 region has 10 residues. The J segment lost 13 bases and the V segment lost 4 bases, leaving 2 bases of the junction unmatched. CDR3 protein: CSVGGTGEYF. CDR3 nucleotides: TGCAGCGTTGGGGGGACAGGGGAGTATTTT.

This clonotype was counted between two and nine times. This chain joins TRBV7-9 and TRBJ2-2, with D maybe TRBD2 (6 bases). Trimming pared 6 bases from V and 1 base from J, leaving 6 bases between. The CDR3 totals 13 residues. The germline CDR1 and CDR2 sequences are SEHNR and FQNEAQ (reference sequence). Here the CDR3 reads CASRGGNTGELFF. The CDR3 region has the DNA TGTGCCAGCAGGGGGGGGAACACCGGGGAGCTGTTTTTT.

The chain combines TRBV6-1 with TRBJ2-3; possible D gene TRBD1, 6 bases. The CDR3 extends over 16 amino acids. Trimming removed 6 bases at V and 5 bases at J, with 21 bases between. Germline loops: CDR1 MNHNS, CDR2 SASEGT. CDR3 nucleotides: TGTGCCAGCAGCCAAAATCAGGGGCCAAGCGTAGATACGCAGTATTTT. Its translation: CASSQNQGPSVDTQYF.

This clonotype occurred many times. V gene TRBV5-1 combines with J gene TRBJ2-7; no clear D. CDR3 length: 14 residues. Germline lookup yields CDR1 SGHRS and CDR2 YFSETQ. Trimming pared 0 bases from V and 3 bases from J, leaving 10 bases between. The CDR3 spells CASSLEANNYEQYF. Here the CDR3 DNA reads TGCGCCAGCAGCTTGGAAGCGAATAACTACGAGCAGTACTTC.

This clonotype showed up just a few times. The J gene is TRBJ2-2, the V gene TRBV7-3; D is possibly TRBD2 (9 bases). Germline values: CDR1 SGHTA, CDR2 FQGTGA. V lost 5 bases, J lost 6 bases, and 22 bases lay in between. The length of the CDR3 is 17 residues. The DNA for the CDR3 is TGTGCCAGCAGCCCCCAGGGGGCTAGCGGGGTTGCCGGGGAGCTGTTTTTT. This encodes CASSPQGASGVAGELFF.

The chain couples TRBV11-2 to TRBJ2-3; TRBD2 matches at 10 bases. Looked up from germline, CDR1 is SGHAT and CDR2 is FQNNGV. J was trimmed by 6 bases and V by 5 bases; bases with no gene match: 5. The CDR3 has 14 residues. CDR3 bases: TGTGCCAGCAGCCCCCTAGCGGGAGTGGATACGCAGTATTTT. It is translated as CASSPLAGVDTQYF.

V usage is TRBV12-3 or TRBV12-4 and J usage is TRBJ2-3; 10 bases align to TRBD2. CDR3 length equals 15 residues. V was pared by 6 bases and J by 4 bases, with 7 bases of the junction left unmatched. CDR3 loop: CASRNQRGGADTQYF. The DNA of the CDR3 is TGTGCCAGCAGGAACCAGCGGGGGGGCGCAGATACGCAGTATTTT.

This clonotype was counted between two and nine times. V gene TRBV4-3 combines with J gene TRBJ2-1; D unresolved. V was trimmed by 0 bases and J by 4 bases, leaving 10 bases between them. Germline CDR1 reads LGHNA; CDR2 reads YSLEER. The CDR3 has 15 amino acids. The CDR3 sequence is CASSQDISSYNEQFF. The CDR3 DNA is TGCGCCAGCAGCCAAGACATCTCTAGTTACAATGAGCAGTTCTTC.

This rearrangement joins TRBV6-2 or TRBV6-3 to TRBJ2-3; D is ambiguous. The germline V gene encodes CDR1 MNHEY and CDR2 SVGEGT. The CDR3 is made up of 12 amino acids. V lost 8 bases, J lost 4 bases, and 10 bases lay in between. Written as DNA, the CDR3 is TGTGCCAGCCTGAACAGAGCAGATACGCAGTATTTT. This gives the protein CASLNRADTQYF.

This clonotype was picked up a small number of times. The genes are TRBV6-1 and TRBJ1-6; 7 bases agree with TRBD1. Per the germline V gene, CDR1 is MNHNS and CDR2 is SASEGT. Unmatched junction bases numbered 11, after V lost 6 bases and J lost 9 bases. The CDR3 runs to 15 residues. CDR3 coding DNA: TGTGCCAGCAGACCCACAGGGGACTGGGCTTCACCCCTCCACTTT. It translates to CASRPTGDWASPLHF.

This clonotype has ten or more counts. This rearrangement joins TRBV7-9 to TRBJ1-4; D may be TRBD1 (5 bases). Trimming shortened V by 2 bases and J by 11 bases, and 18 bases separated the two germline ends. The CDR3 contains 15 residues. The germline V gene encodes CDR1 SEHNR and CDR2 FQNEAQ (reference sequence). The DNA of the CDR3 is TGTGCCAGCAGCTTACAAGGGGCCCGAGCAGAGAAACTGTTTTTT. It is translated as CASSLQGARAEKLFF. Supplemented by reference TRBV7-9 and TRBJ1-4, the full variable domain reads DTGVSQNPRHKITKRGQNVTFRCDPISEHNRLYWYRQTLGQGPEFLTYFQNEAQLEKSRLLSDRFSAERPKGSFSTLEIQRTEQGDSAMYLCASSLQGARAEKLFFGSGTQLSVL.

V usage is TRBV12-3 or TRBV12-4 and J usage is TRBJ1-2, with 10 bases lining up with TRBD1. CDR3 size: 16 residues. Losses at the gene ends were 1 base for V and 3 bases for J; bases not matched to a gene: 5. For the CDR3, the DNA is TGTGCCAGCAGTTTAGGGGAGGGACAGGGGTACTATGGCTACACCTTC. This translates into CASSLGEGQGYYGYTF.

There are a few counts of this clonotype. The rearrangement links TRBV27 to TRBJ2-4; D is uncertain. The CDR3 is 13 amino acids. The germline V gene has CDR1 MNHEY and CDR2 SMNVEV (reference sequence). Trimming cost V 7 bases and J 0 bases, with 7 bases left between them. CDR3 protein: CASMDLAKNIQYF. The DNA for the CDR3 is TGTGCCAGCATGGACCTAGCCAAAAACATTCAGTACTTC.

In this sample, this clonotype turned up many times. The CDR3 coding sequence is TGTGCCAGCAGCTTAGGCGGGGATAAGGGGGATACGCAGTATTTT. The encoded protein is CASSLGGDKGDTQYF. This chain links TRBV7-3 with TRBJ2-3; TRBD2 might be the D (6 bases). There are 15 residues in the CDR3. Germline V gene data show CDR1 as SGHTA and CDR2 as FQGTGA. V lost 2 bases to trimming and J lost 6 bases, with 15 bases between them.

In this sample, this clonotype turned up a few times. This chain uses TRBV6-6 with TRBJ1-1, with D possibly being TRBD1 (6 bases). The V gene lost 5 bases and the J gene lost 7 bases, with 11 bases spanning the gap. The CDR3 is made up of 12 amino acids. Per the germline V gene, CDR1 is MNHNY and CDR2 is SVGAGI (reference sequence). The CDR3 region is CASSIQGDEAFF. The CDR3 coding sequence is TGTGCCAGCAGTATACAGGGAGATGAAGCTTTCTTT.

This clonotype was detected a few times. The V call is TRBV6-5, the J call TRBJ2-2, with a possible D match to TRBD2 (6 bases). Germline V gene lookup returns CDR1 MNHEY and CDR2 SVGAGI. Deletions cut 3 bases from V and 7 bases from J, with 12 bases between. This CDR3 has 14 amino acids. DNA for the CDR3: TGTGCCAGCAGTTATGTCCCCGGGGGCGGGGAGCTGTTTTTT. It translates to CASSYVPGGGELFF.

In this sample, this clonotype turned up a few times. The chain has TRBV5-5 and TRBJ2-6, with 8 bases matching TRBD1. Germline CDR1 reads SGHKS; CDR2 reads YYEKEE (reference sequence). The CDR3 has 17 residues. Trimming removed 7 bases from V and 1 base from J; junction bases left unmatched: 10. The CDR3 DNA follows: TGTGCCAGCTTTCAGGGGGCGCCTTTATCTGGGGCCAACGTCCTGACTTTC. Its translation: CASFQGAPLSGANVLTF.

V is TRBV12-3 or TRBV12-4 and J is TRBJ2-1; TRBD1 matches 7 bases. The CDR3 spans 14 residues. Trimming removed 3 bases from V and 9 bases from J; junction bases left unmatched: 8. CDR3: CASSFDRVAAEQFF. CDR3 DNA: TGTGCCAGCAGTTTCGACAGGGTGGCTGCTGAGCAGTTCTTC.

Here the CDR3 reads CASQRGEIFTYEQYF. In DNA, the CDR3 is TGTGCCAGCCAACGGGGGGAGATTTTTACCTACGAGCAGTACTTC. The rearrangement joins TRBV6-2 or TRBV6-3 to TRBJ2-7, with 7 nucleotides matching TRBD2. J was trimmed by 2 bases and V by 8 bases; bases with no gene match: 12. Germline V gene data show CDR1 as MNHEY and CDR2 as SVGEGT. CDR3 length: 15 residues.

Details on this clonotype: One junction end does not reproduce the germline sequence, and a read error may be involved. The chain is built from TRBV12-3 or TRBV12-4 and TRBJ2-6; perhaps TRBD2 as D (6 bases). There are 19 residues in the CDR3. The CDR3 bases are TGTGCCTGCAGTCGGTTGAGGAGGGAGACCTACTCTGGGGCCAACGTCCTGACTTTC. Translating it yields CACSRLRRETYSGANVLTF.

The gene calls are TRBV13 and TRBJ2-1; D perhaps matches TRBD2 (6 bases). Trimming took 3 bases from V and 7 from J, leaving 16 bases between them. The CDR3 is 15 residues long. CDR1 and CDR2 from the germline V gene are PRHDT and FYEKMQ (reference sequence). Here the CDR3 reads CASSFIREKWNEQFF. CDR3 in DNA: TGTGCCAGCAGCTTCATCCGGGAGAAATGGAATGAGCAGTTCTTC.

The V gene is TRBV7-2, the J gene TRBJ1-3, with D unclear. CDR3 length equals 15 residues. V lost 5 bases, J lost 0 bases, and 11 bases lay in between. From germline, CDR1 is SGHTA and CDR2 FQGNSA. The CDR3 sequence: CASSLAGYSGNTIYF. CDR3 sequence (DNA): TGTGCCAGCAGCCTGGCGGGTTACTCTGGAAACACCATATATTTT.